This T cell receptor beta chain is from a study of breast tumors, draining lymph nodes, adjacent tissues. Study-wide points: Luminal-like breast cancer showed significantly greater tumor-nontumor repertoire similarity than basal-like breast cancer did.

Axillary draining lymph nodes of breast cancer patients supplied the node samples. V dropped 4 bases and J dropped 3 bases, with 16 bases sitting between them. The CDR3 is made up of 15 amino acids. Germline lookup yields CDR1 SEHNR and CDR2 FQNEAQ (reference sequence). TCRdb redid the calling of the multiplex PCR reads with MiXCR, one entry per CDR3 protein. This sample has 100,000 or so distinct CDR3 sequences, with about 20% found just once. In its sample, this clonotype was seen many times. Its cognate antigen is unknown. The receptor was derived from a female donor with breast cancer. Some clones in this sample may be carry-over from other donors' samples. V is TRBV7-9 and J is TRBJ2-7, with D possibly matching TRBD1 (6 bases). Input material: axillary lymph node tissue. CDR3 in amino acids: CASSSTRDTHYEQYF. DNA for the CDR3: TGTGCCAGCAGCTCAACCCGGGACACCCACTACGAGCAGTACTTC.